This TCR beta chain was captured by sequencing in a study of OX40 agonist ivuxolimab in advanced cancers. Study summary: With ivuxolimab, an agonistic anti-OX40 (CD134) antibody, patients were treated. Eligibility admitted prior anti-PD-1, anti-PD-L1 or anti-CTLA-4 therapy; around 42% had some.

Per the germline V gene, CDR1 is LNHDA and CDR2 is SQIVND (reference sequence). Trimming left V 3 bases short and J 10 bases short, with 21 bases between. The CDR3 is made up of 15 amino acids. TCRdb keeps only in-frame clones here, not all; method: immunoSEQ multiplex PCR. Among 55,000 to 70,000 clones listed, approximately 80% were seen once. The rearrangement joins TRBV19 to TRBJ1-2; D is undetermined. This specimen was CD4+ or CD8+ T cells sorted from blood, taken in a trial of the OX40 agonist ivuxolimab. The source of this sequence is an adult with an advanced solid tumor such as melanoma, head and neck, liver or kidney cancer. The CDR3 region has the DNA TGTGCCAGTAGTATCCCATCGGGCAGTCTGGAAATCTACACCTTC. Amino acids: CASSIPSGSLEIYTF.